This is a list of T cell receptor beta chains from one sample in a study of control samples from healthy donors and cancer patients. Sequencing used immunoSEQ multiplex PCR; TCRdb keeps in-frame clones, though not all of them. The sample has roughly 150,000 clones, 93% seen once. Sequencing was done on a sample of blood. The receptors come from a man aged 45-60 years in good health. Each CDR3 is given with its conserved first and last residue. Each record gives: D gene, V gene, clone size, J gene, CDR3 protein, CDR3 DNA. A D gene is named only where the DNA matches it firmly. Not every row has a clone size; where given, it reads once, few, many or a size class.

TRBD2	TRBV15	few	TRBJ2-7	CATSRGLAGSYEQYF	TGTGCCACCAGCAGAGGACTAGCGGGCTCCTACGAGCAGTACTTC
TRBD1	TRBV25-1	.	TRBJ1-4	CASSEWTGDEKLFF	TGTGCCAGCAGTGAATGGACAGGGGATGAAAAACTGTTTTTT
TRBD1	TRBV28	.	TRBJ1-4	CASSRGDRDNEKLFF	TGTGCCAGCAGTAGGGGGGACAGGGATAATGAAAAACTGTTTTTT
TRBD1	TRBV18	.	TRBJ1-2	CASSPQGGAGYGYTF	TGTGCCAGCTCACCCCAGGGGGGCGCTGGGTATGGCTACACCTTC
.	TRBV5-4	.	TRBJ2-4	CASRFGGAPKNIQYF	TGTGCCAGCAGATTTGGGGGGGCACCGAAAAACATTCAGTACTTC
.	TRBV18	.	TRBJ1-5	CASSPTAEDQPQHF	TGTGCCAGCTCACCGACGGCAGAGGATCAGCCCCAGCATTTT
.	TRBV25-1	.	TRBJ1-5	CASSEPSPTRSQPQHF	TGTGCCAGCAGTGAACCAAGCCCAACTAGGAGTCAGCCCCAGCATTTT
.	TRBV9	.	TRBJ2-3	CASSVGQLSTDTQYF	TGTGCCAGCAGCGTAGGGCAGCTTAGCACAGATACGCAGTATTTT
.	TRBV28	.	TRBJ2-7	CASSFTGSSYEQYF	TGTGCCAGCAGTTTTACAGGGAGCTCCTACGAGCAGTACTTC
.	TRBV3-1/TRBV3-2	once	TRBJ2-2	CASSHGWVGNTGELFF	TGTGCCAGCAGCCACGGCTGGGTTGGGAACACCGGGGAGCTGTTTTTT
.	TRBV9	.	TRBJ2-2	CASSAGWAGELFF	TGTGCCAGCAGCGCAGGGTGGGCCGGGGAGCTGTTTTTT
TRBD1	TRBV6-5	once	TRBJ1-1	CASNLLDRGETEAFF	TGTGCCAGCAACCTCCTGGACAGGGGGGAAACTGAAGCTTTCTTT
TRBD1	TRBV30	few	TRBJ1-4	CAWREPGQGGKLFF	TGTGCCTGGAGGGAACCGGGACAGGGAGGAAAACTGTTTTTT
.	TRBV4-2	.	TRBJ1-5	CASSQDLGRGQPQHF	TGTGCCAGCAGCCAAGACCTGGGGAGGGGTCAGCCCCAGCATTTT
.	TRBV27	.	TRBJ2-6	CASRGDSGANVLTF	TGTGCCAGCAGGGGTGACTCTGGGGCCAACGTCCTGACTTTC
.	TRBV7-2	few	TRBJ1-3	CASSPASGNTIYF	TGTGCCAGCAGCCCAGCCTCTGGAAACACCATATATTTT
.	TRBV20-1	.	TRBJ1-1	CSASPRSTEAFF	TGCAGTGCTAGTCCCAGAAGCACTGAAGCTTTCTTT
.	TRBV7-3	.	TRBJ2-5	CASSLGPGGETQYF	TGTGCCAGCAGCCTAGGGCCCGGGGGAGAGACCCAGTACTTC
.	TRBV7-9	.	TRBJ1-1	CASSLWTEAFF	TGTGCCAGCAGCTTATGGACTGAAGCTTTCTTT
.	TRBV24-1	.	TRBJ2-1	CATRSRVGGNEQFF	TGTGCCACCAGAAGCAGGGTAGGAGGCAATGAGCAGTTCTTC
.	TRBV3-1/TRBV3-2	.	TRBJ2-1	CASSQELSLPYNEQFF	TGTGCCAGCAGCCAAGAATTGTCCCTCCCCTACAATGAGCAGTTCTTC
TRBD1	TRBV2	.	TRBJ2-5	CASRNRGHETGQYF	TGTGCCAGCAGAAACAGGGGTCACGAGACCGGCCAGTACTTC
.	TRBV3-1/TRBV3-2	.	TRBJ2-7	CASSQQSGRVGEQYF	TGTGCCAGCAGCCAACAGTCAGGCCGAGTGGGCGAGCAGTACTTC
.	TRBV15	.	TRBJ1-5	CATRDDRINQPQHF	TGTGCCACCAGAGATGATAGAATCAATCAGCCCCAGCATTTT
.	TRBV28	.	TRBJ1-1	CASVKTKNTEAFF	TGTGCCAGCGTTAAGACTAAGAACACTGAAGCTTTCTTT
.	TRBV19	.	TRBJ2-7	CASSIGGLGEQYF	TGTGCCAGTAGTATAGGGGGGCTGGGGGAGCAGTACTTC
TRBD1	TRBV3-1/TRBV3-2	.	TRBJ1-1	CASSRGQGNTEAFF	TGTGCCAGCAGTCGCGGACAGGGAAACACTGAAGCTTTCTTT
.	TRBV10-1	.	TRBJ1-1	CASSESGRTEAFF	TGCGCCAGCAGTGAGTCGGGGAGAACTGAAGCTTTCTTT
TRBD2	TRBV5-1	.	TRBJ2-7	CASSLLAGVAYEQYF	TGCGCCAGCAGCTTGCTAGCGGGAGTCGCCTACGAGCAGTACTTC
TRBD1	TRBV28	.	TRBJ2-7	CASSGDRANEQYF	TGTGCCAGCAGTGGGGACAGGGCAAACGAGCAGTACTTC
.	TRBV7-8	.	TRBJ2-6	CASIPRRSGANVLTF	TGTGCCAGCATCCCCAGGCGGTCGGGGGCCAACGTCCTGACTTTC
TRBD1	TRBV3-1/TRBV3-2	.	TRBJ1-2	CASSQNRGQGYTF	TGTGCCAGCAGCCAAAACAGGGGGCAAGGCTACACCTTC
.	TRBV27	.	TRBJ1-6	CASSKQGLGSTYNSPLHF	TGTGCCAGCAGTAAGCAGGGTTTGGGGAGCACCTATAATTCACCCCTCCACTTT
.	TRBV5-5	.	TRBJ2-1	CASSLGLISSYNEQFF	TGTGCCAGCAGCTTGGGACTAATCAGCTCCTACAATGAGCAGTTCTTC
.	TRBV6-5	.	TRBJ1-2	CASSYEGGYGYTF	TGTGCCAGCAGTTACGAAGGGGGGTACGGCTACACCTTC
.	TRBV2	.	TRBJ1-6	CASSEGGAFNSPLHF	TGTGCCAGCAGTGAGGGGGGGGCATTTAATTCACCCCTCCACTTT
.	TRBV5-1	.	TRBJ2-3	CASSWVGGDTQYF	TGCGCCAGCAGCTGGGTAGGCGGAGATACGCAGTATTTT
.	TRBV3-1/TRBV3-2	.	TRBJ1-5	CASNPTRPGNQPQHF	TGTGCCAGCAACCCTACCCGACCGGGGAATCAGCCCCAGCATTTT
.	TRBV28	.	TRBJ1-2	CASSFREGFDYGYTF	TGTGCCAGCAGTTTTCGGGAAGGTTTTGACTATGGCTACACCTTC
TRBD1	TRBV24-1	once	TRBJ1-1	CATSDSDRGKGEAFF	TGTGCCACCAGTGATTCGGACAGGGGTAAAGGTGAAGCTTTCTTT
.	TRBV14	.	TRBJ2-7	CASSRGAEQYF	TGTGCCAGCAGCAGAGGGGCCGAGCAGTACTTC
.	TRBV5-4	.	TRBJ1-2	CASSLNYGYTF	TGTGCCAGCAGCTTAAACTATGGCTACACCTTC
.	TRBV6-5	.	TRBJ1-5	CASSPAVHRDQPQHF	TGTGCCAGCAGTCCCGCCGTACATAGGGATCAGCCCCAGCATTTT
TRBD2	TRBV28	.	TRBJ2-7	CASRGTSPHEQYF	TGTGCCAGCAGGGGGACTAGCCCTCACGAGCAGTACTTC
.	TRBV19	once	TRBJ2-7	CASSIGQGGSYEQYF	TGTGCCAGTAGTATAGGTCAGGGGGGCTCCTACGAGCAGTACTTC
.	TRBV23-1	.	TRBJ2-5	CASNRAAQESETQYF	TGCGCCAGCAATCGGGCCGCGCAAGAGAGCGAGACCCAGTACTTC
.	TRBV6-1	.	TRBJ1-1	CASSEQGGTEAFF	TGTGCCAGCAGTGAGCAGGGCGGTACTGAAGCTTTCTTT
.	TRBV27	.	TRBJ1-6	CASSLGRTSPLHF	TGTGCCAGCAGTTTAGGCAGAACTTCACCCCTCCACTTT
TRBD1	TRBV29-1	.	TRBJ1-1	CSVVGQGDTEAFF	TGCAGCGTTGTGGGACAGGGAGACACTGAAGCTTTCTTT
.	TRBV5-5	.	TRBJ1-1	CASSPHTEAFF	TGTGCCAGCAGCCCCCACACTGAAGCTTTCTTT
TRBD2	TRBV7-7	.	TRBJ2-2	CASSLAPRTSGSANTGELFF	TGTGCTAGCAGCTTAGCGCCCCGGACTAGCGGGAGCGCGAACACCGGGGAGCTGTTTTTT
TRBD2	TRBV5-1	.	TRBJ2-5	CASSSGLAPRQETQYF	TGCGCCAGCAGCTCGGGACTAGCGCCCCGGCAAGAGACCCAGTACTTC
.	TRBV7-9	.	TRBJ1-3	CASSPGFSGNTIYF	TGTGCCAGCAGTCCAGGGTTCTCTGGAAACACCATATATTTT
.	TRBV6-5	.	TRBJ2-5	CASSTGVQETQYF	TGTGCCAGCAGTACCGGGGTCCAAGAGACCCAGTACTTC
.	TRBV19	.	TRBJ1-5	CASSETGGGYSNQPQHF	TGTGCCAGTAGCGAAACGGGAGGGGGATATAGCAATCAGCCCCAGCATTTT
TRBD1	TRBV28	.	TRBJ2-7	CASSATGTGTYEQYF	TGTGCCAGCAGTGCAACCGGGACAGGGACCTACGAGCAGTACTTC
TRBD2	TRBV11-2	once	TRBJ2-1	CASSFRLAGVGEQFF	TGTGCCAGCAGCTTCAGGCTAGCGGGAGTAGGAGAGCAGTTCTTC
TRBD1	TRBV19	.	TRBJ1-2	CASSIGTGNYGYTF	TGTGCCAGTAGTATCGGGACAGGGAACTATGGCTACACCTTC
TRBD1	TRBV5-4	.	TRBJ2-5	CASSIRDREEETQYF	TGTGCCAGCAGCATCCGGGACAGGGAGGAGGAGACCCAGTACTTC
TRBD1	TRBV7-9	.	TRBJ2-2	CASSLRGRGENTGELFF	TGTGCCAGCAGCCTCAGGGGGCGTGGGGAGAACACCGGGGAGCTGTTTTTT